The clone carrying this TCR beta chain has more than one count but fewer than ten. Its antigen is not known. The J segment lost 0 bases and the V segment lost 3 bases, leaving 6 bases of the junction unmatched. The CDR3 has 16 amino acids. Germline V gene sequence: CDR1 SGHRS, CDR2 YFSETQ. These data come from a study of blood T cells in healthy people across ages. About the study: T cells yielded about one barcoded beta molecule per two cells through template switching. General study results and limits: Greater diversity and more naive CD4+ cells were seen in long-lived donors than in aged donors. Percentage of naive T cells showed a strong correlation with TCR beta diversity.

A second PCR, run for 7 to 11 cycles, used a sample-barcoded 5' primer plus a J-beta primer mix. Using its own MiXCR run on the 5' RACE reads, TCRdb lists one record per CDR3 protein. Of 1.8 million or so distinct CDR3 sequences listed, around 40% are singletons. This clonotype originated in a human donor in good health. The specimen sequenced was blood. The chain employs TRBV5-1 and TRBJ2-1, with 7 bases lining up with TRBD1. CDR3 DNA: TGCGCCAGCAGCTCCCAGGGGGACAGCTCCTACAATGAGCAGTTCTTC. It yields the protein CASSSQGDSSYNEQFF.